This entry concerns a single T cell receptor beta chain. This clonotype showed up many times. Its specific antigen is unknown. Per-base quality was not reported, and no clone a single base away is much larger than it. This entry comes from a study of T-cell reconstitution after alpha-beta-depleted transplantation in children listed by TCRdb under 2016. The study in broad terms: Using TCR repertoire profiling, the study followed T-cell immune reconstitution in a quantitative way in children after TCRalphabeta/CD19-depleted allogeneic hematopoietic cell transplantation.

Receptor amplification or capture employed PCR. This sample was sequenced with an Illumina HiSeq 2500. To normalize quantification of the TCRbeta repertoire, the TCR libraries were built with molecular barcoding that relied on unique molecular identifiers. Through fastp at Q25 and MiXCR, TCRdb rebuilt clones from the public reads, retaining in-frame beta chains. Duplicate CDR3 protein sequences are folded into a single record with the most common DNA and genes. The sample table contains a few hundred thousand distinct CDR3 sequences; only one count was recorded for about 9.6% of them. The ten most abundant clones make up 5% to 6% of the sample. For CDR1 and CDR2, the germline V gene lists MNHNS and SASEGT. The junction carries 10 bases between V and J, which are trimmed by 6 bases and 2 bases respectively. The CDR3 runs 13 residues from the cysteine to the phenylalanine. Kept here is only the CDR3 DNA, which spans 39 bases and is read in frame from base 1.

The sample here was PBMCs from the stem cell graft donor, taken from the stem cell graft. This receptor was identified in a human donor who donated a stem cell graft to a child with SCID. Recombination connected TRBV6-1 to TRBJ2-5; the D segment may tentatively be TRBD1 or TRBD2, each giving 5 matched bases. Here the CDR3 is given as CASRGWGQETQYF. In nucleotides, the sequence is TGTGCCAGCAGGGGTTGGGGGCAAGAGACCCAGTACTTC.